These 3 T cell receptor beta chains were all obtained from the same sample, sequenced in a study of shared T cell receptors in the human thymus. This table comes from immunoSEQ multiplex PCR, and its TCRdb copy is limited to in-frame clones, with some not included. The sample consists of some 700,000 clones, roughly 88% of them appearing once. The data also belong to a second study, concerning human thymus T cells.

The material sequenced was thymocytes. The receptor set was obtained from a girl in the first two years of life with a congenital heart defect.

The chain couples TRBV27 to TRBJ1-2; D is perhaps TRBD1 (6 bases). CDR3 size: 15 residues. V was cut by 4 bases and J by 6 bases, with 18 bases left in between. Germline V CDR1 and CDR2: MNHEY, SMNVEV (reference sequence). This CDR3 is CASSSYREGQDGYTF. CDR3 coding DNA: TGTGCCAGCAGTTCCTACAGGGAGGGCCAGGATGGCTACACCTTC.

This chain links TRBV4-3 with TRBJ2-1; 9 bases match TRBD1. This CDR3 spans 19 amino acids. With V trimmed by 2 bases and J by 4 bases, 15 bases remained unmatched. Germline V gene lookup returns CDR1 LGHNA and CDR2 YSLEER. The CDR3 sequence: CASSQHRSSWGQGYNEQFF. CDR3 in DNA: TGCGCCAGCAGCCAACATCGATCTAGCTGGGGACAGGGATACAATGAGCAGTTCTTC.

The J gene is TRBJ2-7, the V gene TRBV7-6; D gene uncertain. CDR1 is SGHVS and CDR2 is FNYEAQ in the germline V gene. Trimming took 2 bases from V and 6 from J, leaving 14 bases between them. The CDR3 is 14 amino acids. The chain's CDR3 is CASSLLSSPGEQYF. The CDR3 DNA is TGTGCCAGCAGCTTACTATCGTCTCCTGGCGAGCAGTACTTC.